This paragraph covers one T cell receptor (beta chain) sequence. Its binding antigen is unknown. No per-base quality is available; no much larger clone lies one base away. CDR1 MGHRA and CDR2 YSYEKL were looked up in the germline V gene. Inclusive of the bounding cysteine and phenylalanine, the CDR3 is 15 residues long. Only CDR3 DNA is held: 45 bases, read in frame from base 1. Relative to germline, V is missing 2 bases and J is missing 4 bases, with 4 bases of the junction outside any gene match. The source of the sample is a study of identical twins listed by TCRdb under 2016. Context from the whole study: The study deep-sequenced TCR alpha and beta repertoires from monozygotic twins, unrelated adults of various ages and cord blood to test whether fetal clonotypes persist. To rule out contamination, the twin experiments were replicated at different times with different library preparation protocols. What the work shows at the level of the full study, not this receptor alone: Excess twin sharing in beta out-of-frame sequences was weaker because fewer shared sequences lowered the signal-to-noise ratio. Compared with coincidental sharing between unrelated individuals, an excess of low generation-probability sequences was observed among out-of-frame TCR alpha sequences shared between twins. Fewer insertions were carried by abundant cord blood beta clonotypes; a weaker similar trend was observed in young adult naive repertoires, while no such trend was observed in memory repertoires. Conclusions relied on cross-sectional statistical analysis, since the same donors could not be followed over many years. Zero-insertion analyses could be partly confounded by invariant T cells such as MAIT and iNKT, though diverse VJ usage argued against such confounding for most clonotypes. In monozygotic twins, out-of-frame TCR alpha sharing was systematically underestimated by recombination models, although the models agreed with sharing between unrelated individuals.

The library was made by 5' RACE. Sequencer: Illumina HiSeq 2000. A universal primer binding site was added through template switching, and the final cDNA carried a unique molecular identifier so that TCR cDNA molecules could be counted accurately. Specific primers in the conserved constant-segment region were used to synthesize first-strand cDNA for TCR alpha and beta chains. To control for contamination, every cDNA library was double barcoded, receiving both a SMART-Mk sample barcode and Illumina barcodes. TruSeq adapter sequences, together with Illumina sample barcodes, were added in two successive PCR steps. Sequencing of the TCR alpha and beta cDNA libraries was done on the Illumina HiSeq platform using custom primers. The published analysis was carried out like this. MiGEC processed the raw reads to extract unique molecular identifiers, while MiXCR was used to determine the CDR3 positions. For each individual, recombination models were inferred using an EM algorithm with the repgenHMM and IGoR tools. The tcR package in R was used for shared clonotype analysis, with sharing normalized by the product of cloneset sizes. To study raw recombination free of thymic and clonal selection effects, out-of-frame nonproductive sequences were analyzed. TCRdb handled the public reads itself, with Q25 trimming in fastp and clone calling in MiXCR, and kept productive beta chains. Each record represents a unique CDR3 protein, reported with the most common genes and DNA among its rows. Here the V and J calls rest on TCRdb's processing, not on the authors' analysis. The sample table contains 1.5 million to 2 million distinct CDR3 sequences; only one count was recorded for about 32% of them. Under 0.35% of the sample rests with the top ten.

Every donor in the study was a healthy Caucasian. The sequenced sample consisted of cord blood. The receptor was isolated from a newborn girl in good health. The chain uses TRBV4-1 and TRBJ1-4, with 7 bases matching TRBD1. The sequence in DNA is TGCGCCAGCAGCCAATGGACAGGAGATAATGAAAAACTGTTTTTT. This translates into CASSQWTGDNEKLFF.